This T cell receptor beta chain appears in the sequencing data of a study of T cell responses to AZD1222 COVID-19 vaccine. The wider study: Second-dose intervals of approximately 4 or approximately 12 weeks were pooled.

Regarding this clone: Antigen: not known.

The CDR3 is 16 residues long. J was trimmed by 0 bases and V by 3 bases; bases with no gene match: 3. Germline-derived CDR1 and CDR2 are SGDLS and YYNGEE. Repertoires were generated with immunoSEQ multiplex PCR, while TCRdb's copy carries only in-frame clones and drops some. The table has about 140,000 clones, about 90% seen once. Study results and caveats: Sampling that yielded the repertoires occurred only after the peak T cell response. Clonal diversity was possibly underestimated, and white British individuals and females predominated among donors.

The genes are TRBV9 and TRBJ2-2, with 9 bases that match TRBD1. Sequencing used peripheral blood, obtained on day 0 of AZD1222 vaccination. This TCR was sampled from an adult in good health. The CDR3 region has the DNA TGTGCCAGCAGCGGCGGGACAGGGACGAACACCGGGGAGCTGTTTTTT. It specifies CASSGGTGTNTGELFF.